Presented here are 14 T cell receptor beta chains from one specimen sequenced in a study of CD8 T cells in ankylosing spondylitis. Each CDR3 protein is one row after TCRdb ran MiXCR on the 5' RACE reads. This sample has some 140,000 distinct CDR3 sequences, with approximately 9.2% found just once. Sequencing used synovial fluid, either unsorted or a sorted T cell fraction (not recorded which). These receptors were taken from a male donor with ankylosing spondylitis.

The table lists this clonotype with many counts. The J gene is TRBJ1-2, the V gene TRBV20-1; D not resolved. Germline CDR1 and CDR2: DFQATT and SNEGSKA (reference sequence). This CDR3 has 14 residues. V was shortened by 1 base and J by 4 bases, with 13 bases between the two germline ends. CDR3 DNA sequence: TGCAGTGCTAGAGTCCCTTCTTCCTTCTATGGCTACACCTTC. This codes for CSARVPSSFYGYTF.

This chain connects TRBV7-2 to TRBJ1-6; 8 nucleotides line up with TRBD1. The CDR3 is 14 residues long. CDR1 is SGHTA and CDR2 is FQGNSA in the germline V gene. Trimming cost V 2 bases and J 10 bases; bases outside gene matches: 4. CDR3 DNA sequence: TGTGCCAGCAGCTTACAGGGGGCACGGTCACCCCTCCACTTT. Its translation: CASSLQGARSPLHF.

V usage is TRBV7-2 and J usage is TRBJ2-5, with a tentative D call TRBD1 (6 bases). Deletions cut 0 bases from V and 0 bases from J, with 11 bases between. The CDR3 is 16 amino acids. Germline CDR1 and CDR2: SGHTA and FQGNSA. The CDR3 sequence is CASSLARGSYQETQYF. CDR3 coding DNA: TGTGCCAGCAGCTTAGCCAGGGGCTCTTACCAAGAGACCCAGTACTTC.

In its sample, this clonotype was seen many times. This rearrangement joins TRBV5-4 to TRBJ2-3, with 7 bases identical to TRBD2. After removal of 2 bases from V and 4 bases from J, the junction contained 7 bases not matched to a gene. The CDR3 runs 15 residues. CDR1 is SGHNT, CDR2 YYREEE, per germline (reference sequence). Written as DNA, the CDR3 is TGTGCCAGCAGCTTTGGCGGGAGTTCCGCAGATACGCAGTATTTT. It specifies CASSFGGSSADTQYF. The variable domain in full, with the rest retrieved from reference TRBV5-4 and TRBJ2-3, is ETGVTQSPTHLIKTRGQQVTLRCSSQSGHNTVSWYQQALGQGPQFIFQYYREEENGRGNFPPRFSGLQFPNYSSELNVNALELDDSALYLCASSFGGSSADTQYFGPGTRLTVL.

V gene TRBV7-2 combines with J gene TRBJ1-1, with D tentatively TRBD1 (6 bases). The CDR3 extends over 17 amino acids. Trimming took off 1 base at V and 4 bases at J, with 19 bases between the two ends. Germline CDR1 SGHTA, CDR2 FQGNSA. The CDR3 nucleotides are TGTGCCAGCAGCTTAGTTCCAGGGGCTCAACGGTCCACTGAAGCTTTCTTT. Its protein product is CASSLVPGAQRSTEAFF.

This clonotype has a count of ten or more. This chain joins TRBV10-3 and TRBJ2-1, with 7 nucleotides matching TRBD1. Germline values: CDR1 ENHRY, CDR2 SYGVKD. This CDR3 has 14 residues. V lost 10 bases to trimming and J lost 3 bases; unmatched junction nucleotides: 9. The CDR3 is CATKGQIYYNEQFF. CDR3 DNA sequence: TGTGCCACCAAGGGACAGATTTACTACAATGAGCAGTTCTTC.

This clonotype was seen repeatedly, ten times or more. The chain uses TRBV12-3 or TRBV12-4 and TRBJ2-7; TRBD1 agrees at 10 bases. The CDR3 length is 16 residues. The V gene end was trimmed by 6 bases and the J gene end by 0 bases; junction bases not matched to a gene: 8. The CDR3 loop is CASSPGTGALSYEQYF. The CDR3 DNA follows: TGTGCCAGCAGCCCCGGGACAGGGGCCCTCTCCTACGAGCAGTACTTC.

This clonotype showed up many times. The rearrangement uses TRBV9 and TRBJ2-3; the D is unclear. CDR3 length: 13 amino acids. V shed 0 bases and J shed 6 bases, with 8 bases lying between them. CDR1 is SGDLS, CDR2 YYNGEE, per germline. The CDR3 reads CASSVAVGDTQYF. CDR3 coding DNA: TGTGCCAGCAGCGTAGCAGTAGGGGATACGCAGTATTTT.

This clonotype occurred many times. The CDR3 nucleotides read TGTGCCAGCAGGATAGACAGAGATAATGAAAAACTGTTTTTT. Translated: CASRIDRDNEKLFF. The chain recombines TRBV12-3 or TRBV12-4 with TRBJ1-4; D is possibly TRBD1 (5 bases). V was shortened by 6 bases and J by 4 bases, with 12 bases between the two germline ends. This CDR3 comprises 14 residues.

This clonotype was seen more than once but under ten times. This rearrangement joins TRBV28 to TRBJ2-5; TRBD2 agrees at 14 bases. From germline, CDR1 is MDHEN and CDR2 SYDVKM. V was pared by 2 bases and J by 5 bases, with 4 bases of the junction left unmatched. CDR3 length equals 16 residues. The CDR3 DNA follows: TGTGCCAGCAGTTTACCGGGACTAGCGGGGGCGGAGACCCAGTACTTC. Translated, it gives CASSLPGLAGAETQYF.

V gene TRBV5-1 combines with J gene TRBJ1-1; D remains unclear. The CDR3 runs to 15 residues. The germline V and J ends were trimmed by 4 bases and 1 base, with 14 bases remaining between them. CDR1 SGHRS and CDR2 YFSETQ come from the germline V gene. CDR3 loop: CASSPRAGTNTEAFF. The CDR3 DNA follows: TGCGCCAGCAGCCCACGGGCGGGCACGAACACTGAAGCTTTCTTT.

The V gene is TRBV4-1, the J gene TRBJ1-4; 9 nucleotides line up with TRBD1. Germline CDR1 is MGHRA and CDR2 is YSYEKL. This CDR3 is 16 amino acids long. V shed 2 bases and J 8 bases; nucleotides not matched to a gene: 9. The CDR3 nucleotides read TGCGCCAGCAGCCAAACGCCGGGACAGGGCGGGGAAAAACTGTTTTTT. It yields the protein CASSQTPGQGGEKLFF.

This clonotype was counted only a few times. This chain connects TRBV10-3 to TRBJ2-3, with a weak D call TRBD2 (5 bases). The CDR3 has 12 amino acids. Between the trimmed V and J ends, which lost 6 bases and 6 bases, there was a span of 10 bases. Germline V gene sequence: CDR1 ENHRY, CDR2 SYGVKD. The CDR3 sequence is CAISPTGDTQYF. The CDR3 DNA follows: TGTGCCATCAGCCCTACGGGGGATACGCAGTATTTT.

This clonotype was found a few times. The chain links TRBV5-1 to TRBJ1-1; D not resolved. Looked up from germline, CDR1 is SGHRS and CDR2 is YFSETQ. V lost 0 bases, J lost 3 bases, and 3 bases lay in between. The CDR3 covers 12 residues. CDR3 sequence reads: CASSLADTEAFF. CDR3 coding DNA: TGCGCCAGCAGCTTGGCGGACACTGAAGCTTTCTTT.